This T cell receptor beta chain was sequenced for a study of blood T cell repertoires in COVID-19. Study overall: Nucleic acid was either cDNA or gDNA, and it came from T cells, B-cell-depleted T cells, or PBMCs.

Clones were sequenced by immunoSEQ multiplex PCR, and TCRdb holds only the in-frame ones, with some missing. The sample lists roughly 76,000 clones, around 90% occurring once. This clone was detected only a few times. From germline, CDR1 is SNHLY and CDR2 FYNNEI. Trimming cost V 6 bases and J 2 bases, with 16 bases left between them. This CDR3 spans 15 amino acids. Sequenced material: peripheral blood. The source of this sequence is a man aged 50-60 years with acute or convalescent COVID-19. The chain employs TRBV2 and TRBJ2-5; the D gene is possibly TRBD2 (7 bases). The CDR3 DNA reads TGTGCCAGCAGGGAGGGGGGGACGAATCAAGAGACCCAGTACTTC. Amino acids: CASREGGTNQETQYF.